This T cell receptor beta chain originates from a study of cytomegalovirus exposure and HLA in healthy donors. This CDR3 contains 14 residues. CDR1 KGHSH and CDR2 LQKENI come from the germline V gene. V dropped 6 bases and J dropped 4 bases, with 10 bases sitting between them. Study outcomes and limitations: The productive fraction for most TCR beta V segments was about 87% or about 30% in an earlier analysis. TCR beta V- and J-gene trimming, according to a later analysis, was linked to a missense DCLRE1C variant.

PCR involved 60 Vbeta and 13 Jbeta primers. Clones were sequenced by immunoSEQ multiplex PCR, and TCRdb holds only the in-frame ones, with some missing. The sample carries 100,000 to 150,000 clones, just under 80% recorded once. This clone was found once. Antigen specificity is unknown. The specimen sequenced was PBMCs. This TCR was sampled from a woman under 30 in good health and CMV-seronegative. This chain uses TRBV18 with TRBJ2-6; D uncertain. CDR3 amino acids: CASSPEAGANVLTF. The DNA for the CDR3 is TGTGCCAGCTCGCCAGAGGCCGGGGCCAACGTCCTGACTTTC.